The entry below gives a single T cell receptor beta chain sequence along with its context. What it binds is not known. The sample comes from a study of CD8 T cells in ankylosing spondylitis. Broader study findings: Some motif variants had been reported before (in reactive arthritis synovial fluid and blood).

TCRdb recomputed calls from the 5' RACE reads with MiXCR, one row per CDR3 protein. Of under 300,000 distinct CDR3 sequences in the sample, 15% to 20% were seen once. V was trimmed by 1 base and J by 0 bases, leaving 11 bases between them. The CDR3 length is 15 residues. Looked up from germline, CDR1 is SGHRS and CDR2 is YFSETQ. Sequenced input: blood, either unsorted or a sorted T cell fraction (not recorded which). The J gene is TRBJ2-7, the V gene TRBV5-1, with D possibly being TRBD1 (5 bases). The TCR originated in a male donor with ankylosing spondylitis or in good health (not recorded which). DNA for the CDR3: TGCGCCAGCAGCTTGTTAGCAGGGTACTCCTACGAGCAGTACTTC. This sequence encodes CASSLLAGYSYEQYF.